Listed below are T cell receptor beta chains from one sample, sequenced in a study of T cell changes during pregnancy in multiple sclerosis. Only in-frame clones appear in the TCRdb table, and some are missing; sequencing was by immunoSEQ multiplex PCR. The sample has about 46,000 clones; less than 95% are singletons. The sequences come from CD8+ T cells from peripheral blood mononuclear cells, collected in the second trimester of pregnancy. These receptor sequences come from a female donor with multiple sclerosis, enrolled in a pregnancy study. The CDR3 runs from the conserved cysteine through the conserved F or W. The D gene is left open where the match is weak. Expanded clones are given a class, and other clones once, few, many or no size at all.

CDR3nt,CDR3aa,v_gene,j_gene,d_gene,abundance
TGTGCCAGCAGCCAACCGGGACAGCGCTCGGAAGGCTACACCTTC,CASSQPGQRSEGYTF,TRBV7-9,TRBJ1-2,TRBD1,NA
TGTGCCAGCTCACCCGCAGGGTTGGGCTACACCTTC,CASSPAGLGYTF,TRBV18,TRBJ1-2,NA,NA
TGTGCCAGCACCGCCGGAGGTGATGGCTACACCTTC,CASTAGGDGYTF,TRBV9,TRBJ1-2,NA,few
TGTGCCAGCAGTTACTCTGCGGCTCCCCCAAGGAATGAGCAGTTCTTC,CASSYSAAPPRNEQFF,TRBV6-6,TRBJ2-1,NA,NA
TGTGCCAGCAGCGTAGTGTCAGGGTATAGTCCCACCTTC,CASSVVSGYSPTF,TRBV9,TRBJ1-2,NA,NA
TGTGCCAGCAGTGCAGGGTGGGCTTTC,CASSAGWAF,TRBV2,TRBJ2-6,NA,NA
TGTGCCTGGAGTCCAGGTTCTAACTATGGCTACACCTTC,CAWSPGSNYGYTF,TRBV30,TRBJ1-2,NA,few
TGTGCCAGCAGTTACGGGGGACAGGGGGGATCCTACGAGCAGTACTTC,CASSYGGQGGSYEQYF,TRBV6-5,TRBJ2-7,TRBD1,NA
TGCGCCAGCAGCCCCACCGAGGGCGCTGACTATGGCTACACCTTC,CASSPTEGADYGYTF,TRBV4-3,TRBJ1-2,NA,NA
TGTGCCAGCATGGACACAGGGGGCAGGGGCATAGATACGCAGTATTTT,CASMDTGGRGIDTQYF,TRBV2,TRBJ2-3,TRBD1,NA
TGTGCCAGTAGCAGGGGTAGGGTCTCTGGAAACACCATATATTTT,CASSRGRVSGNTIYF,TRBV5-6,TRBJ1-3,NA,NA
TGTGCCATCAGTGGGACAGGGGATTTCTACGAGCAGTACTTC,CAISGTGDFYEQYF,TRBV10-3,TRBJ2-7,TRBD1,NA
TGTGCTAGTACACAGGATTACGAGCAGTACTTC,CASTQDYEQYF,TRBV12-5,TRBJ2-7,NA,NA
TGTGCCATCAGTGAGTCGCAGGCCGGGGGCTATGGCTACACCTTC,CAISESQAGGYGYTF,TRBV10-3,TRBJ1-2,NA,NA
TGCGCCAGCAGCCAAGATCCGGGGGTGGCTGGCTACACCTTC,CASSQDPGVAGYTF,TRBV4-1,TRBJ1-2,NA,NA
TGTGCCAGCACGACTAGTTCGAATAATGAGCAGTTCTTC,CASTTSSNNEQFF,TRBV6-6,TRBJ2-1,NA,NA
TGTGCCAGCAGCCGCTGGGACAGGGGGGGTTACGAGCAGTACTTC,CASSRWDRGGYEQYF,TRBV11-2,TRBJ2-7,TRBD1,NA
TGTGCCAGCAGCTTGACAGGGCTTAATCAGCCCCAGCATTTT,CASSLTGLNQPQHF,TRBV5-5,TRBJ1-5,NA,NA
TGTGCCAGTAGTCTCGGACAGGGGGGCACCGGGGAGCTGTTTTTT,CASSLGQGGTGELFF,TRBV19,TRBJ2-2,TRBD1,NA
TGTGCCAGCAGTCCCGGGACAGGGGGAGGTGGCTACACCTTC,CASSPGTGGGGYTF,TRBV27,TRBJ1-2,TRBD1,once
TGTGCCAGCAGCGGATACGATGGGCCAGATACGCAGTATTTT,CASSGYDGPDTQYF,TRBV9,TRBJ2-3,NA,NA
TGTGCCAGCAGCTTTTACAGAGACACTGAAGCTTTCTTT,CASSFYRDTEAFF,TRBV5-4,TRBJ1-1,NA,few
TGTGCCAGCAGCTTGACAGGGGCCTACGAGCAGTACTTC,CASSLTGAYEQYF,TRBV7-3,TRBJ2-7,TRBD1,NA
TGTGCCAGCAGCTTAACAGGGGGAGGGACTGAAGCTTTCTTT,CASSLTGGGTEAFF,TRBV7-3,TRBJ1-1,NA,NA
TGTGCCAGCAGCTTATCCGGACAGGGCTTCTCTGGGGCCAACGTCCTGACTTTC,CASSLSGQGFSGANVLTF,TRBV7-3,TRBJ2-6,TRBD1,NA
TGTGCCAGCAGCTCCGACAGGGAGGTTAGGCAGCCCCAGCATTTT,CASSSDREVRQPQHF,TRBV7-9,TRBJ1-5,TRBD1,NA
TGTGCCAGCAGCTACGCCCTCCAGGGAGGGGAGGAAAAACTGTTTTTT,CASSYALQGGEEKLFF,TRBV11-2,TRBJ1-4,NA,NA
TGTGCCAGCAGCCAAGATCGAGCGGGGACCTACAATGAGCAGTTCTTC,CASSQDRAGTYNEQFF,TRBV4-2,TRBJ2-1,TRBD2,NA
TGTGCTAGTGGTTTGCCCGGGGGTCAGCCCCAGCATTTT,CASGLPGGQPQHF,TRBV12-5,TRBJ1-5,NA,NA
TGTGCCAGCAGCTTGGCGGGTGCCGAGCAGTACTTC,CASSLAGAEQYF,TRBV4-2,TRBJ2-7,NA,NA
TGTGCCAGCAGTGAATTGGGGACAGTCTACGAGCAGTACTTC,CASSELGTVYEQYF,TRBV6-1,TRBJ2-7,TRBD1,NA
TGTGCCAGCTTTCTATTAGCGAGTGGCACAGATACGCAGTATTTT,CASFLLASGTDTQYF,TRBV27,TRBJ2-3,NA,once
TGTGCCACCAGCAGAGATAGGGGCGGTGAGACCCAGTACTTC,CATSRDRGGETQYF,TRBV15,TRBJ2-5,NA,NA
TGCGCCAGCAGCCAAGATCCGGGAGTAAATCAGCCCCAGCATTTT,CASSQDPGVNQPQHF,TRBV4-1,TRBJ1-5,NA,NA
TGTGCCAGCATCCGGACTAGCGGGGGAATTTACAATGAGCAGTTCTTC,CASIRTSGGIYNEQFF,TRBV27,TRBJ2-1,TRBD2,once
TGCGCCAGCAGCCTCTCAGAGGTCTCTAGCGGGGAATTCCAAGAGACCCAGTACTTC,CASSLSEVSSGEFQETQYF,TRBV4-1,TRBJ2-5,TRBD2,NA
TGTGCCAGCAGCTTAGTATCGTTTTCACCCCTCCACTTT,CASSLVSFSPLHF,TRBV7-2,TRBJ1-6,NA,NA
TGCGCCAGCAGCCAAGAATCGGTGAACACTGAAGCTTTCTTT,CASSQESVNTEAFF,TRBV4-3,TRBJ1-1,NA,NA
TGCGCCAGCAGTCACCCGGGACAGGGCTCCTCTGGAAACACCATATATTTT,CASSHPGQGSSGNTIYF,TRBV23-1,TRBJ1-3,TRBD1,NA
TGTGCCAGCAGCCCAGGACCGGGGGATGCCTACGAGCAGTACTTC,CASSPGPGDAYEQYF,TRBV5-4,TRBJ2-7,NA,NA
TGTGCCACCGACGACAGGGGGGCCTACGAGCAGTACTTC,CATDDRGAYEQYF,TRBV2,TRBJ2-7,TRBD1,NA
TGTGCCAGTAGTTGGGGGGTTGCAGATACGCAGTATTTT,CASSWGVADTQYF,TRBV19,TRBJ2-3,NA,NA
TGTGCCAGCAGCTTAGGTACAGACAACTCTGGAAACACCATATATTTT,CASSLGTDNSGNTIYF,TRBV13,TRBJ1-3,NA,once
TGTGCCAGCAGCTTAGGGGGGCCAGGCTACACCTTC,CASSLGGPGYTF,TRBV7-9,TRBJ1-2,NA,NA
TGCAGCGTCGACGATGATACAGGCTTCTCCTACAATGAGCAGTTCTTC,CSVDDDTGFSYNEQFF,TRBV29-1,TRBJ2-1,NA,NA
TGTGCCACCAGCAGAGTTCCGGAGACAGTATATAGCAATCAGCCCCAGCATTTT,CATSRVPETVYSNQPQHF,TRBV15,TRBJ1-5,NA,NA
TGTGCCAGCAGCCTCGGGACAGGGAATGGCTACACCTTC,CASSLGTGNGYTF,TRBV7-9,TRBJ1-2,TRBD1,few
TGCGCCAGCAGCCAAGTACCCCGAGGGGAGGGGGGCACAGATACGCAGTATTTT,CASSQVPRGEGGTDTQYF,TRBV4-1,TRBJ2-3,NA,NA
TGTGCCAGCAGCCGTAGGACAGATCAGCCCCAGCATTTT,CASSRRTDQPQHF,TRBV27,TRBJ1-5,NA,NA
TGTGCCAGCAGTTTATTGGGGACAAACTACGAGCAGTACTTC,CASSLLGTNYEQYF,TRBV27,TRBJ2-7,NA,NA
TGTGCCAGCAGCTTAGGACAGGGTCCCAATCAGCCCCAGCATTTT,CASSLGQGPNQPQHF,TRBV11-2,TRBJ1-5,TRBD1,NA
TGTGCCACCAGCACCCGGACAGGGGGGAACACCGGGGAGCTGTTTTTT,CATSTRTGGNTGELFF,TRBV15,TRBJ2-2,TRBD1,NA
TGTGCCAGTAGGTCAGGGGTCACTGAAGCTTTCTTT,CASRSGVTEAFF,TRBV19,TRBJ1-1,NA,once
TGTGCCAGCAGCGTAACCGACACCAGCACAGATACGCAGTATTTT,CASSVTDTSTDTQYF,TRBV9,TRBJ2-3,NA,NA
TGTGCCAGCAGTTTGGGTCAGGCTTGGGAGCAGTACTTC,CASSLGQAWEQYF,TRBV27,TRBJ2-7,NA,NA
TGTGCCAGCAGCTTAGAGGACAGCTACGAGCAGTACTTC,CASSLEDSYEQYF,TRBV7-9,TRBJ2-7,NA,NA
TGTGCCAGCAGTGGAGAGGGCGGACAGACGGGGCCCACTAACTATGGCTACACCTTC,CASSGEGGQTGPTNYGYTF,TRBV2,TRBJ1-2,NA,NA
TGTGCCAGCAGCTTAGTACTAGCGGGGGGAATGGAGACCCAGTACTTC,CASSLVLAGGMETQYF,TRBV7-8,TRBJ2-5,TRBD2,NA
TGTGCCTGGAGTGGAATTGACCCCGGGACAGGGGGCTTCAGCACTGAAGCTTTCTTT,CAWSGIDPGTGGFSTEAFF,TRBV30,TRBJ1-1,TRBD1,NA
TGTGCCATCAGTAGCGGGACAGGGGACGAGCAGTACTTC,CAISSGTGDEQYF,TRBV10-3,TRBJ2-7,TRBD1,NA